These 8 T cell receptor beta chains came from one sample sequenced in a study of tumor-infiltrating lymphocytes in localized non-small cell lung cancer. Sequencing used immunoSEQ multiplex PCR; TCRdb keeps in-frame clones, though not all of them. The repertoire holds some 14,000 clones, with roughly 75% as singletons. The specimen sequenced was uninvolved lung tissue not adjacent to the tumor. These receptors originate from a human donor with non-small cell lung cancer.

The chain is built from TRBV30 and TRBJ2-5, with a possible D match to TRBD1 (6 bases). V dropped 1 base and J dropped 1 base, with 22 bases sitting between them. This CDR3 contains 18 residues. Germline lookup yields CDR1 GTSNPN and CDR2 SVGIG (reference sequence). Here the CDR3 DNA reads TGTGCCTGGAGTGCTCCAGTACGCAGATCAGGGGTCCAAGAGACCCAGTACTTC. Translation gives CAWSAPVRRSGVQETQYF.

This chain links TRBV5-4 with TRBJ1-2; D call uncertain. Trimming pared 3 bases from V and 4 bases from J, leaving 10 bases between. CDR1 is SGHNT, CDR2 YYREEE, per germline (reference sequence). This CDR3 contains 13 residues. The CDR3 reads CASSSDGRYGYTF. In nucleotides, the CDR3 is TGTGCCAGCAGCTCGGACGGGCGCTATGGCTACACCTTC.

V is TRBV25-1 and J is TRBJ1-1; TRBD1 agrees at 7 bases. The germline V gene encodes CDR1 MGHDK and CDR2 SYGVNS. V dropped 6 bases and J dropped 0; count of bases not matched to a gene: 7. This CDR3 region has 15 residues. The CDR3 loop is CASRGTEKMNTEAFF. For the CDR3, the DNA is TGTGCCAGCAGGGGGACAGAGAAAATGAACACTGAAGCTTTCTTT.

The chain joins TRBV7-8 to TRBJ2-5; 9 bases are shared with TRBD2. Looked up from germline, CDR1 is SGHVS and CDR2 is FQNEAQ. The CDR3 covers 15 residues. J lost 4 bases, V lost 5 bases, and 8 bases had no gene match. CDR3 sequence: CASSPAGGRRETQYF. CDR3 DNA: TGTGCCAGCAGCCCCGCGGGAGGGAGGCGAGAGACCCAGTACTTC.

The V and J genes are TRBV7-9 and TRBJ1-4; possibly TRBD1 for D (6 bases). Germline V gene lookup returns CDR1 SEHNR and CDR2 FQNEAQ (reference sequence). This CDR3 has 14 residues. Trimming took off 5 bases at V and 7 bases at J, with 14 bases between the two ends. The CDR3 sequence is CASSLQQGSEKLFF. DNA for the CDR3: TGTGCCAGCAGCCTCCAACAGGGAAGTGAAAAACTGTTTTTT.

This clone was seen more than once but under ten times. The rearrangement uses TRBV4-2 and TRBJ2-3; perhaps TRBD2 as D (5 bases). The CDR3 runs to 16 residues. Trimming pared 0 bases from V and 1 base from J, leaving 11 bases between. In germline, CDR1 is LGHNA, CDR2 YNFKEQ. The CDR3: CASSQDLWRGTDTQYF. The CDR3 DNA reads TGTGCCAGCAGCCAAGATCTTTGGCGGGGCACAGATACGCAGTATTTT.

This rearrangement joins TRBV18 to TRBJ2-7; TRBD1 might be the D (6 bases). The V end was cut by 1 base, the J end by 1 base, with 20 bases between. Germline values: CDR1 KGHSH, CDR2 LQKENI. This CDR3 contains 18 residues. The CDR3 spells CASSPLAGAHRGSYEQYF. CDR3 bases: TGTGCCAGCTCACCACTTGCAGGGGCGCACCGCGGGTCCTACGAGCAGTACTTC.

The chain is built from TRBV2 and TRBJ1-2; perhaps TRBD1 as D (5 bases). Trimming removed 2 bases at V and 7 bases at J, with 8 bases between. Germline CDR1 and CDR2: SNHLY and FYNNEI. There are 12 residues in the CDR3. The CDR3 region is CASSEPRAGYTF. Written as DNA, the CDR3 is TGTGCCAGCAGTGAACCCAGGGCTGGCTACACCTTC.